The TCR beta chain under discussion was sequenced for a study of naive and memory T cell subsets. The germline gives CDR1 DFQATT, CDR2 SNEGSKA (reference sequence). This CDR3 has 17 amino acids. The V segment lost 6 bases and the J segment 2 bases; nucleotides outside the gene matches: 15. In this sample, this clonotype turned up a few times. Its antigen is unknown. An equimolar mix of two oligonucleotides served as the beta constant-region primer for TRBC1 and TRBC2. Ligated cDNA was amplified by four rounds of PCR with nested alpha and beta constant-region primers and SP2. One entry per CDR3 protein, called by TCRdb with MiXCR from the UMI-ligation and nested PCR reads. The sample records under 150,000 distinct CDR3 sequences, about a fifth being singletons. Study-level results: Naive repertoires, especially CD8, held a few larger clonotypes, possibly memory cells re-expressing CD45RA.

The V call is TRBV20-1, the J call TRBJ2-3, with 9 bases matching TRBD1. The sample taken for sequencing was naive CD8+ T cells from blood. The clonotype originates from a human donor in good health. The CDR3 loop is CSATAQGTGPLTDTQYF. CDR3 in DNA: TGCAGTGCAACTGCCCAGGGGACAGGGCCCCTCACAGATACGCAGTATTTT.